This T cell receptor beta chain comes out of a study of T cell responses to AZD1222 COVID-19 vaccine. Generated by immunoSEQ multiplex PCR, the TCRdb table keeps only in-frame clones and is missing some. The sample yields fewer than 150,000 clones, roughly 90% seen once. A word on this clone: What it binds is not known.

General study points: Repertoires were obtained only post-peak T cell response. Regions 160-218 and 743-854 dominated among vaccine-associated CD4 TCRs spanning spike. Donor demographics were predominantly white British with a female majority; clonal diversity may be underestimated.

V lost 5 bases to trimming and J lost 0 bases; unmatched junction nucleotides: 2. CDR1 and CDR2 from the germline V gene are SGHTA and FQGNSA. The CDR3 contains 14 residues. The material was peripheral blood, obtained on day 0 of AZD1222 vaccination. V and J are TRBV7-2 and TRBJ2-3, with TRBD1 matching over 7 bases. The receptor's source is an adult in good health. In DNA, the CDR3 is TGTGCCAGCAGCCCGGGACAGAGCACAGATACGCAGTATTTT. Amino acids: CASSPGQSTDTQYF.